Shown below are 7 T cell receptor beta chains from a single sample sequenced in a study of shared clonotypes between healthy human individuals. Using immunoSEQ multiplex PCR, the repertoire was profiled, and TCRdb retains in-frame clones only, with some absent. Here the sample spans about 79,000 clones, 62% being singletons. Material for sequencing was memory CD8+ T cells sorted from blood. Stated subset: CD45RO+ cells pooled with CCR7-negative TemRA cells. These receptors all stem from a man aged 25 to 45 in good health.

As for this clone: In the same sample, other DNA sequences code for this CDR3. The genes are TRBV7-2 and TRBJ2-1, with 9 bases aligning to TRBD2. This CDR3 is 15 amino acids long. Losses at the gene ends were 3 bases for V and 2 bases for J; bases not matched to a gene: 2. Germline V CDR1 and CDR2: SGHTA, FQGNSA. CDR3 in amino acids: CASSFRTSAYNEQFF. The CDR3 region has the DNA TGTGCCAGCAGCTTTCGGACTAGCGCCTACAATGAGCAGTTCTTC.

This clone was seen just once. The chain is built from TRBV27 and TRBJ2-6; either TRBD1 or TRBD2 may fit D (6 bases each). The ends were cut back, 3 bases at V and 3 bases at J, with 9 bases in the middle. The germline V gene encodes CDR1 MNHEY and CDR2 SMNVEV (reference sequence). The CDR3 is 15 residues long. The DNA of the CDR3 is TGTGCCAGCAGTTTTGGGGGGCGTGGGGCCAACGTCCTGACTTTC. It codes for CASSFGGRGANVLTF. The whole variable domain, remainder taken from reference TRBV27 and TRBJ2-6, is EAQVTQNPRYLITVTGKKLTVTCSQNMNHEYMSWYRQDPGLGLRQIYYSMNVEVTDKGDVPEGYKVSRKEKRNFPLILESPSPNQTSLYFCASSFGGRGANVLTFGAGSRLTVL.

This chain connects TRBV6-6 to TRBJ1-5; unclear D gene. This CDR3 has 12 amino acids. Germline values: CDR1 MNHNY, CDR2 SVGAGI (reference sequence). V was clipped by 4 bases and J by 7 bases, with 8 bases between them. CDR3 residues: CASSSVGQPQHF. The DNA for the CDR3 is TGTGCCAGCAGTTCCGTGGGGCAGCCCCAGCATTTT.

The chain combines TRBV25-1 with TRBJ2-1, with D possibly being TRBD1 (6 bases). Looked up from germline, CDR1 is MGHDK and CDR2 is SYGVNS. The CDR3 covers 16 residues. Trimming removed 4 bases from V and 4 bases from J, with 17 bases in between. The CDR3 DNA reads as TGTGCCAGCAGTGCGCCCGGGACACAAATTTACAATGAGCAGTTCTTC. Residues: CASSAPGTQIYNEQFF.

This chain connects TRBV15 to TRBJ2-2, with 7 positions matching TRBD2. V lost 4 bases to trimming and J lost 4 bases; unmatched junction nucleotides: 0. The CDR3 has 13 residues. Looked up from germline, CDR1 is LNHNV and CDR2 is YYDKDF (reference sequence). CDR3 amino acids: CATSTGGTGELFF. CDR3 nucleotide sequence: TGTGCCACCAGCACGGGGGGCACCGGGGAGCTGTTTTTT.

This clone has only a few counts. The same CDR3 arises from other DNA sequences in this sample as well. The chain couples TRBV11-2 to TRBJ1-1; the match to TRBD1 covers 7 bases. CDR3 size: 14 residues. J lost 2 bases, V lost 3 bases, and 3 bases had no gene match. CDR1 and CDR2 (germline): SGHAT, FQNNGV. The CDR3 coding sequence is TGTGCCAGCAGCTTGAGGGGGCGAAACACTGAAGCTTTCTTT. It yields the protein CASSLRGRNTEAFF.

V and J are TRBV27 and TRBJ2-2, with D possibly matching TRBD2 (6 bases). V lost 0 bases, J lost 4 bases, and 15 bases lay in between. Germline values: CDR1 MNHEY, CDR2 SMNVEV (reference sequence). The CDR3 has 17 residues. CDR3 bases: TGTGCCAGCAGTTTATCGTCGGGAGACGACGGCACCGGGGAGCTGTTTTTT. Translating it yields CASSLSSGDDGTGELFF.